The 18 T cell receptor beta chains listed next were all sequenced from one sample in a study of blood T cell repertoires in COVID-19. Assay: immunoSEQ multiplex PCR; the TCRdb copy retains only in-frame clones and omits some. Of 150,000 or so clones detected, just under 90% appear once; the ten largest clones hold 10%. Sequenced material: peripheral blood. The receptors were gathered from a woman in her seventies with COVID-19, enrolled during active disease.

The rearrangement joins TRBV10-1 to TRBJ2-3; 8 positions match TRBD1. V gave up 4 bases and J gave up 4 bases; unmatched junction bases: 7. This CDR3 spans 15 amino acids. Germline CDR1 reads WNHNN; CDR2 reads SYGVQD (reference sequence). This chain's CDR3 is CASSVAGGLADTQYF. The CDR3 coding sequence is TGCGCCAGCAGTGTGGCAGGGGGCTTAGCAGATACGCAGTATTTT.

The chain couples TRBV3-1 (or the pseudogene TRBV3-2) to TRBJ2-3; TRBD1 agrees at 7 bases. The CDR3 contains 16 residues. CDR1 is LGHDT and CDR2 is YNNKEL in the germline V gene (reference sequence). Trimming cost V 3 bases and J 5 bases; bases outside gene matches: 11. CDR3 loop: CASSHSTGQSGDTQYF. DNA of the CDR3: TGTGCCAGCAGCCACTCCACGGGACAGTCAGGAGATACGCAGTATTTT.

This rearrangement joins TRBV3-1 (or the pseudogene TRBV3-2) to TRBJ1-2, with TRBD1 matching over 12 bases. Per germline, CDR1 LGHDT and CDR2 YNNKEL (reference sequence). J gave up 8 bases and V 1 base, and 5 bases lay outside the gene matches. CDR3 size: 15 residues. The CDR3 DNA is TGTGCCAGCAGCCAAGGGGACAGGGGGCGTCGGGGCTACACCTTC. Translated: CASSQGDRGRRGYTF.

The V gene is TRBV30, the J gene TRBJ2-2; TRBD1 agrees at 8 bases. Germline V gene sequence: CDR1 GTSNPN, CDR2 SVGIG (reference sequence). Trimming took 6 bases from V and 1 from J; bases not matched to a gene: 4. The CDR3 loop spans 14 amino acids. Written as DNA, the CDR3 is TGTGCCTGCGACAGGGGCTGGAACACCGGGGAGCTGTTTTTT. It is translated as CACDRGWNTGELFF.

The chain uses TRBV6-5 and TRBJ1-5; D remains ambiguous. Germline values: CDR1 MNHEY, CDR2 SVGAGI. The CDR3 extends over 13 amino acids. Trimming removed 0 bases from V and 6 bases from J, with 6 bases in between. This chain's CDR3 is CASSYSNGQPQHF. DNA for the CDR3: TGTGCCAGCAGTTACTCGAACGGTCAGCCCCAGCATTTT.

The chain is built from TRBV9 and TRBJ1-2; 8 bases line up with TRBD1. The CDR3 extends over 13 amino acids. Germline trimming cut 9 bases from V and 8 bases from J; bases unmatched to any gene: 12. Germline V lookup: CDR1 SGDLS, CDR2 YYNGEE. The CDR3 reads CANRPQGAAGYTF. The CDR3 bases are TGTGCCAACCGCCCCCAGGGGGCCGCAGGCTACACCTTC.

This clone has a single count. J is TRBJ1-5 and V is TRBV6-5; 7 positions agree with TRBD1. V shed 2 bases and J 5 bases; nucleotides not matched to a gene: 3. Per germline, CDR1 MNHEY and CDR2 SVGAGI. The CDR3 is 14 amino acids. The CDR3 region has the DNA TGTGCCAGCAGTTACCGGACAGGCGATCAGCCCCAGCATTTT. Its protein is CASSYRTGDQPQHF.

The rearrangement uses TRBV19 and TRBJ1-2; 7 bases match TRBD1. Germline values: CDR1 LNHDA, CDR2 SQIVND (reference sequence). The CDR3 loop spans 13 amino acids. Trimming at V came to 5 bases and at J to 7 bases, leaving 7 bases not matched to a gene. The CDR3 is CASSPDRVGGYTF. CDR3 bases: TGTGCCAGTAGTCCCGACAGGGTAGGTGGCTACACCTTC. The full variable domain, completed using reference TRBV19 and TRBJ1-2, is DGGITQSPKYLFRKEGQNVTLSCEQNLNHDAMYWYRQDPGQGLRLIYYSQIVNDFQKGDIAEGYSVSREKKESFPLTVTSAQKNPTAFYLCASSPDRVGGYTFGSGTRLTVV.

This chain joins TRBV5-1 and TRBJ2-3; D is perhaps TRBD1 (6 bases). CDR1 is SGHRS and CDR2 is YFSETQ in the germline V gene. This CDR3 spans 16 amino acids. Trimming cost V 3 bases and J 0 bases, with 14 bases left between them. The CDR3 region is CASSSEGQPSTDTQYF. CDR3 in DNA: TGCGCCAGCAGCTCCGAGGGACAACCTAGCACAGATACGCAGTATTTT.

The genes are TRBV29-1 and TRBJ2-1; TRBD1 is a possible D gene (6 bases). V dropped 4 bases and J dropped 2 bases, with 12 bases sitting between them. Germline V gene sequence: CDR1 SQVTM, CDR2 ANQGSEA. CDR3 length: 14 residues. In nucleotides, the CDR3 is TGCAGCGTTGCCGAGACAGGAACCTACAATGAGCAGTTCTTC. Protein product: CSVAETGTYNEQFF.

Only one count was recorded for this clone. The CDR3 bases are TGCGCCAGCAGCTTGGAACTAGCGGGGGGAGTCACAGATACGCAGTATTTT. Translated: CASSLELAGGVTDTQYF. The chain employs TRBV5-1 and TRBJ2-3; 12 bases are shared with TRBD2. CDR1 is SGHRS and CDR2 is YFSETQ in the germline V gene. Trimming cost V 0 bases and J 2 bases; bases outside gene matches: 4. The CDR3 is 17 residues long.

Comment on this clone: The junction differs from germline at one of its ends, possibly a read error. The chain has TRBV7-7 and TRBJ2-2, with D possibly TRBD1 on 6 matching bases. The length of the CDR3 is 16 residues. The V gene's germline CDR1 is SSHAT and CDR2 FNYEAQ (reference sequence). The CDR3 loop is CASSLTLTGSTGELFF. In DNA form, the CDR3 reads TGTGCTAGCAGCTTAACCCTAACAGGGTCCACCGGGGAGCTGTTTTTT.

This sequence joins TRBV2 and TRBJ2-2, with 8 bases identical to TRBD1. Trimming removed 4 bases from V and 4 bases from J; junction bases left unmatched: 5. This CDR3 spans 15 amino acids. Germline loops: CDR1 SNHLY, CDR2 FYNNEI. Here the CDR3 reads CASSGITGGTGELFF. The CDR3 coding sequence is TGTGCCAGCAGTGGAATCACAGGGGGCACCGGGGAGCTGTTTTTT.

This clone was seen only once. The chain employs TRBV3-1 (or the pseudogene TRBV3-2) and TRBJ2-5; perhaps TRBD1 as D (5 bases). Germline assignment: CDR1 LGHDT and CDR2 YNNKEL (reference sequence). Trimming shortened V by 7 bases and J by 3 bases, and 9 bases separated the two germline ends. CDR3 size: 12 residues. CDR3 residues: CASTRQKETQYF. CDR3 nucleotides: TGTGCCAGCACGCGACAGAAAGAGACCCAGTACTTC.

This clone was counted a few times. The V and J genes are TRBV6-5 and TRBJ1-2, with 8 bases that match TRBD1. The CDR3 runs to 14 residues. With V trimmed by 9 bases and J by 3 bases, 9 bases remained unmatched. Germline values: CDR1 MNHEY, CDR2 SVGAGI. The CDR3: CASENRGADYGYTF. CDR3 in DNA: TGTGCCAGTGAAAACAGGGGGGCGGACTATGGCTACACCTTC.

The CDR3 bases are TGTGCCAGTAGCGACAGGGGGCCTGCAGATACGCAGTATTTT. Translation: CASSDRGPADTQYF. V gene TRBV19 combines with J gene TRBJ2-3; TRBD1 aligns across 10 bases. The germline gives CDR1 LNHDA, CDR2 SQIVND (reference sequence). The V and J ends lost 6 bases and 4 bases, in that order; junction bases with no gene match: 4. This CDR3 comprises 14 residues.

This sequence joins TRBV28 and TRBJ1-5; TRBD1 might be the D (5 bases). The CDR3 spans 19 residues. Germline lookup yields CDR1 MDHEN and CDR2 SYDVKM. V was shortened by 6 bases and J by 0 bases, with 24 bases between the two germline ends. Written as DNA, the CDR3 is TGTGCCAGCAGCCTCAATTTCCAATTGGGGGGAAATAGCAATCAGCCCCAGCATTTT. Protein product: CASSLNFQLGGNSNQPQHF.

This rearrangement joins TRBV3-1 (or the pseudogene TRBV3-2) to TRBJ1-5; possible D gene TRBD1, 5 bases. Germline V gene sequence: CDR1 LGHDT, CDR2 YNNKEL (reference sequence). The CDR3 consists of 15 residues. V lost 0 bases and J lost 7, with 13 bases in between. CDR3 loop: CASSQEAGSDQPQHF. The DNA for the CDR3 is TGTGCCAGCAGCCAAGAAGCAGGGTCAGACCAGCCCCAGCATTTT.